Shown below are 29 T cell receptor beta chains from a single sample sequenced in a study of shared clonotypes between healthy human individuals. Libraries were prepared by immunoSEQ multiplex PCR; TCRdb keeps only in-frame clonotypes and omits some of them. Of under 2.5 million clones listed, around 92% are singletons. Source material: naive CD4+ T cells from PBMCs. The subset was: CD45RA+ positively selected. These receptor sequences come from a man between 18 and 35 years old in good health. Some clones in this sample may be carry-over from other donors' samples.

V usage is TRBV14 and J usage is TRBJ2-1, with a weak D call TRBD1 (6 bases). Per germline, CDR1 SGHDN and CDR2 FVKESK. Trimming removed 0 bases at V and 2 bases at J, with 14 bases between. The CDR3 totals 17 residues. CDR3 sequence reads: CASSQEGWQGPYNEQFF. CDR3 DNA sequence: TGTGCCAGCAGCCAAGAGGGGTGGCAGGGGCCCTACAATGAGCAGTTCTTC.

The rearrangement uses TRBV11-2 and TRBJ1-1, with no clear D. Germline CDR1 and CDR2: SGHAT and FQNNGV. The V end lost 3 bases, the J end lost 2 bases, and 10 bases lay between the germline ends. CDR3 length: 14 residues. Here the CDR3 DNA reads TGTGCCAGCAGCTTCTTGCGCTCTAACACTGAAGCTTTCTTT. It encodes CASSFLRSNTEAFF.

CDR3 nucleotide sequence: TGTGCCAGCAGCTATCTAGCGGGAGCGGTGCAGTACTTC. Encoded protein: CASSYLAGAVQYF. The V call is TRBV7-2, the J call TRBJ2-7; 10 bases are shared with TRBD2. With V trimmed by 4 bases and J by 9 bases, 6 bases remained unmatched. The CDR3 is 13 residues long. From germline, CDR1 is SGHTA and CDR2 FQGNSA. The full variable domain, completed using reference TRBV7-2 and TRBJ2-7, is GAGVSQSPSNKVTEKGKDVELRCDPISGHTALYWYRQSLGQGLEFLIYFQGNSAPDKSGLPSDRFSAERTGGSVSTLTIQRTQQEDSAVYLCASSYLAGAVQYFGPGTRLTVT.

The chain joins TRBV19 to TRBJ1-1; the match to TRBD1 covers 8 bases. V shed 4 bases, J shed 5 bases, and the junction held 9 bases outside the gene matches. Germline loops: CDR1 LNHDA, CDR2 SQIVND (reference sequence). The length of the CDR3 is 15 residues. The DNA of the CDR3 is TGTGCCAGTAGTACACAGGGGGGCCCTATGACTGAAGCTTTCTTT. This codes for CASSTQGGPMTEAFF.

The V and J genes are TRBV7-6 and TRBJ1-2, with D tentatively TRBD1 (6 bases). CDR3 length equals 14 residues. CDR1 and CDR2 (germline): SGHVS, FNYEAQ. V was clipped by 5 bases and J by 4 bases, with 14 bases between them. The CDR3 sequence: CASSPRQDLYGYTF. In DNA, the CDR3 is TGTGCCAGCAGCCCACGACAGGACCTCTATGGCTACACCTTC.

As to this clone: The sample has other DNA sequences that encode this CDR3 too. The chain combines TRBV5-1 with TRBJ1-2; 11 positions match TRBD1. Germline V CDR1 and CDR2: SGHRS, YFSETQ. V gave up 4 bases and J gave up 7 bases; unmatched junction bases: 3. The CDR3 is made up of 13 amino acids. CDR3 nucleotide sequence: TGCGCCAGCAGCCCGGGACAGGGGGTTGGCTACACCTTC. Its translation is CASSPGQGVGYTF.

The table lists this clone with a few counts. The chain recombines TRBV6-6 with TRBJ1-2; the match to TRBD1 covers 8 bases. J was trimmed by 7 bases and V by 8 bases; bases with no gene match: 6. This CDR3 has 12 residues. From germline, CDR1 is MNHNY and CDR2 SVGAGI (reference sequence). The CDR3 DNA reads TGTGCCAGCGGGGCAGGGGGCCGTGGCTACACCTTC. It encodes CASGAGGRGYTF.

The chain combines TRBV18 with TRBJ1-3, with D uncertain. The V end lost 1 base, the J end lost 0 bases, and 7 bases lay between the germline ends. CDR1 KGHSH and CDR2 LQKENI come from the germline V gene. This CDR3 is 15 amino acids long. CDR3: CASSPQGNSGNTIYF. DNA of the CDR3: TGTGCCAGCTCACCACAGGGAAACTCTGGAAACACCATATATTTT.

The gene calls are TRBV11-2 and TRBJ1-4, with D uncertain. The CDR3 has 14 amino acids. Trimming cost V 5 bases and J 4 bases, with 11 bases left between them. The germline V gene has CDR1 SGHAT and CDR2 FQNNGV. As DNA, the CDR3 is TGTGCCAGCAGCCCACGTGGGATTAATGAAAAACTGTTTTTT. This encodes CASSPRGINEKLFF.

V usage is TRBV7-3 and J usage is TRBJ2-7; a weak D match, TRBD2 (6 bases). This CDR3 spans 15 amino acids. Germline values: CDR1 SGHTA, CDR2 FQGTGA. The ends were cut back, 5 bases at V and 3 bases at J, with 17 bases in the middle. The CDR3 loop is CASSPFGTDFYEQYF. CDR3 bases: TGTGCCAGCAGCCCTTTCGGGACTGATTTCTACGAGCAGTACTTC.

The gene calls are TRBV27 and TRBJ1-1; 9 bases match TRBD1. CDR3 length: 15 residues. V shed 5 bases, J shed 4 bases, and the junction held 8 bases outside the gene matches. The V gene's germline CDR1 is MNHEY and CDR2 SMNVEV (reference sequence). Here the CDR3 reads CASSAGDRERTEAFF. The CDR3 DNA reads TGTGCCAGCAGTGCGGGGGACAGGGAGCGCACTGAAGCTTTCTTT.

V is TRBV30 and J is TRBJ2-5; possible D gene TRBD2, 6 bases. The J call may be in error: the DNA end matches TRBJ2-7 better. CDR1 and CDR2 (germline): GTSNPN, SVGIG (reference sequence). The CDR3 runs 15 residues. The DNA for the CDR3 is TGTGCCTGGAGTGGAGGTCGGGGGAGTACCTACGAGCAGTACTTC. This translates into CAWSGGRGSTYEQYF.

The rearrangement links TRBV5-6 to TRBJ2-5; no reliable D call. The J call may not be correct, given that the DNA end is closer to TRBJ2-7. Germline assignment: CDR1 SGHDT and CDR2 YYEEEE. The CDR3 extends over 15 amino acids. The CDR3 nucleotides are TGTGCCAGCAGCTTGCCGTCAGCAGGCCCTAACGAGCAGTACTTC. Translated: CASSLPSAGPNEQYF.

Here the CDR3 DNA reads TGTGCCAGCAGTTTCCTCCGGGGGCCGGAGACCCAGTACTTC. As protein: CASSFLRGPETQYF. The V and J genes are TRBV28 and TRBJ2-5, with D perhaps matching TRBD1 or TRBD2 (6 bases each). Trimming left V 3 bases short and J 5 bases short, with 13 bases between. The germline CDR1 and CDR2 sequences are MDHEN and SYDVKM. The CDR3 totals 14 residues.

This clone has more than one count but fewer than ten. The V and J genes are TRBV5-4 and TRBJ1-1; D is unclear. The CDR3 contains 17 residues. Germline V gives CDR1 SGHNT, CDR2 YYREEE (reference sequence). Trimming took 4 bases from V and 0 from J, leaving 19 bases between them. This CDR3 is CASSPPSRGTMNTEAFF. The DNA of the CDR3 is TGTGCCAGCAGCCCGCCGAGTCGGGGAACAATGAACACTGAAGCTTTCTTT.

The chain links TRBV28 to TRBJ2-1, with 11 nucleotides matching TRBD2. This CDR3 contains 15 residues. The V gene's germline CDR1 is MDHEN and CDR2 SYDVKM. J gave up 7 bases and V 5 bases, and 7 bases lay outside the gene matches. CDR3 amino acids: CASSRSGRGGNEQFF. CDR3 nucleotide sequence: TGTGCCAGCAGTCGTAGCGGGAGGGGAGGTAATGAGCAGTTCTTC. Based on the CDR3 plus reference TRBV28 and TRBJ2-1, the full variable domain is DVKVTQSSRYLVKRTGEKVFLECVQDMDHENMFWYRQDPGLGLRLIYFSYDVKMKEKGDIPEGYSVSREKKERFSLILESASTNQTSMYLCASSRSGRGGNEQFFGPGTRLTVL.

The chain has TRBV4-1 and TRBJ1-1; D gene unclear. CDR3 length: 16 amino acids. Trimming shortened V by 1 base and J by 1 base, and 13 bases separated the two germline ends. The germline CDR1 and CDR2 sequences are MGHRA and YSYEKL. This CDR3 reads CASSQVGAPANTEAFF. The CDR3 DNA reads as TGCGCCAGCAGCCAAGTGGGAGCCCCGGCGAACACTGAAGCTTTCTTT.

The chain carries TRBV9 and TRBJ2-5; D gene unclear. Germline V CDR1 and CDR2: SGDLS, YYNGEE. V lost 0 bases and J 5 bases, leaving 17 bases between the germline ends. This CDR3 region has 16 residues. Written as DNA, the CDR3 is TGTGCCAGCAGCGTAGGGATGGGAAATCGAGAGGAGACCCAGTACTTC. Residues: CASSVGMGNREETQYF.

The chain combines TRBV5-1 with TRBJ2-7; D unresolved. V lost 0 bases and J lost 3, with 10 bases in between. The CDR3 is 14 amino acids. Germline CDR1 SGHRS, CDR2 YFSETQ. The CDR3 is CASSLGGRDYEQYF. The CDR3 coding sequence is TGCGCCAGCAGCTTGGGAGGCAGAGACTACGAGCAGTACTTC.

To note about this clone: At one boundary the junction diverges from the germline segment, which might be a read error. The V gene is TRBV2, the J gene TRBJ2-5; the match to TRBD1 covers 9 bases. Germline CDR1 reads SNHLY; CDR2 reads FYNNEI. CDR3 length equals 12 residues. CDR3 in amino acids: CGTGPTQETQYF. In DNA form, the CDR3 reads TGCGGGACAGGGCCCACCCAAGAGACCCAGTACTTC.

J is TRBJ2-7 and V is TRBV2; 7 bases are a match to TRBD2. The trim removed 6 bases at V and 1 base at J, leaving 6 bases unmatched. Per the germline V gene, CDR1 is SNHLY and CDR2 is FYNNEI. CDR3 length: 14 residues. CDR3 DNA sequence: TGTGCCAGCAGGGGGAGGGAGTGGTCCTACGAGCAGTACTTC. Translated, it gives CASRGREWSYEQYF.

The chain carries TRBV14 and TRBJ2-3; 11 nucleotides match TRBD2. Germline V gene data show CDR1 as SGHDN and CDR2 as FVKESK. The CDR3 covers 15 residues. With 5 bases clipped from V and 5 bases from J, the junction kept 6 bases outside the gene matches. The CDR3: CASSYTSGSGDTQYF. The CDR3 DNA follows: TGTGCCAGCAGCTACACTAGCGGGAGTGGAGATACGCAGTATTTT.

The table lists this clone with a count of one. The rearrangement joins TRBV14 to TRBJ2-7; 14 bases line up with TRBD2. The germline V gene has CDR1 SGHDN and CDR2 FVKESK. CDR3 length: 16 residues. After removal of 1 base from V and 5 bases from J, the junction contained 4 bases not matched to a gene. The CDR3 nucleotides read TGTGCCAGCAGCCAAGGGGGACTAGCGGGAGCCCACGAGCAGTACTTC. Its translation is CASSQGGLAGAHEQYF. Supplemented by reference TRBV14 and TRBJ2-7, the full variable domain reads EAGVTQFPSHSVIEKGQTVTLRCDPISGHDNLYWYRRVMGKEIKFLLHFVKESKQDESGMPNNRFLAERTGGTYSTLKVQPAELEDSGVYFCASSQGGLAGAHEQYFGPGTRLTVT.

V and J are TRBV5-4 and TRBJ2-7; possible D gene TRBD1, 6 bases. The V end lost 2 bases, the J end lost 4 bases, and 10 bases lay between the germline ends. Per the germline V gene, CDR1 is SGHNT and CDR2 is YYREEE (reference sequence). This CDR3 comprises 13 residues. For the CDR3, the DNA is TGTGCCAGCAGCTTCTCAAGGGGGTACGAGCAGTACTTC. This sequence encodes CASSFSRGYEQYF.

Remarks on this clone: In the same sample, other DNA sequences code for this CDR3. This rearrangement joins TRBV5-1 to TRBJ2-3; D gene uncertain. With 0 bases removed from V and 0 bases from J, the gap between germline ends came to 8 bases. Germline loops: CDR1 SGHRS, CDR2 YFSETQ. The CDR3 has 15 amino acids. The CDR3 here is CASSLGDTSTDTQYF. CDR3 sequence (DNA): TGCGCCAGCAGCTTGGGAGATACTAGCACAGATACGCAGTATTTT.

V gene TRBV9 combines with J gene TRBJ1-2; 9 bases align to TRBD1. The ends lost 3 bases at V and 6 bases at J; junction bases unmatched: 6. This CDR3 has 14 amino acids. Germline V CDR1 and CDR2: SGDLS, YYNGEE. Written as DNA, the CDR3 is TGTGCCAGCAGCGGAGCACAGGGGGCGGATGGCTACACCTTC. This translates into CASSGAQGADGYTF.

J is TRBJ1-1 and V is TRBV30; D gene uncertain. V lost 3 bases to trimming and J lost 8 bases, with 16 bases between them. Germline V lookup: CDR1 GTSNPN, CDR2 SVGIG (reference sequence). The CDR3 has 13 amino acids. DNA for the CDR3: TGTGCCTGGAGCTTCATTACAGCCTCGGAAGCTTTCTTT. It encodes CAWSFITASEAFF.

The rearrangement uses TRBV6-5 and TRBJ1-1; 7 bases match TRBD1. The CDR3 loop spans 14 amino acids. From germline, CDR1 is MNHEY and CDR2 SVGAGI. J was trimmed by 4 bases and V by 5 bases; bases with no gene match: 7. The CDR3: CASSLNRGSTEAFF. The CDR3 region has the DNA TGTGCCAGCAGTCTCAACAGGGGATCCACTGAAGCTTTCTTT.

This clone occurred a few times. The chain carries TRBV5-1 and TRBJ1-5; a weak D match, TRBD1 (5 bases). The V and J ends lost 3 bases and 0 bases respectively, with 10 bases between them. CDR3 length equals 15 residues. Germline CDR1 reads SGHRS; CDR2 reads YFSETQ. CDR3 sequence reads: CASSSRAYSNQPQHF. The CDR3, as DNA: TGCGCCAGCAGCTCCAGGGCTTATAGCAATCAGCCCCAGCATTTT.